This T cell receptor (beta chain) stems from a study of blood T cell repertoires in COVID-19 (TCRdb year 2020). Regarding the research as a whole: Samples from collaborators originated in the United States, Italy and Spain and spanned both the acute and convalescent phases of COVID-19. Where available, HLA class I and class II types were obtained from metadata supplied by the sample provider rather than from assay-based typing. Subjects who had been exposed to COVID-19, were actively infected with it, or had recovered from it provided the deeply sampled blood TCRbeta repertoires that made up the dataset. Nearly every sample came with metadata listing a de-identified subject ID, COVID-19 status, age in years and sex. The repertoires were released in a freely available public database intended as a resource for research on the immune response to SARS-CoV-2. The material from the prospective study consisted of cDNA or gDNA derived from T cells, B-cell-depleted T cells, or PBMCs. The samples were drawn from two sources: the first 160 participants of the ongoing ImmuneRACE study, and 1,200 or so subjects contributed by 6 global collaborators. General conclusions and limits of the study: The amount of clinical and demographic metadata varied by source and participant and was provided uncurated.

CDR3 length: 13 amino acids, cysteine to phenylalanine. Only CDR3 DNA is held: 39 bases, read in frame from base 1. Based on the germline V gene, the CDR1 and CDR2 sequences are ENHRY and SYGVKD. Trimming at the junction amounts to 10 bases on V and 4 bases on J, and the germline ends lie 16 bases apart. Details on this clone: Its antigen is unknown. No qualities accompany the bases; no much larger clone lies one base away.

TCRbeta CDR3 regions were amplified from genomic DNA by means of the immunoSEQ Assay, a bias-controlled multiplex PCR. The authors' analysis ran thus. The number of nucleated cells in each sample was estimated from the amplification of reference gene primers within the assay. Sequence reads were collapsed and filtered to measure the absolute abundance of every unique TCRbeta CDR3 rearrangement. For each sample, productive Simpson clonality was calculated as the square root of Simpson's diversity index over productive rearrangements. As stored in TCRdb, this immuneACCESS dataset retains in-frame rearrangements with V and J assigned. A fraction of the clones does not appear; measured against another copy, unresolved V genes explain less than half of the discrepancy, and the remainder lacks a known reason. For V, J and clone size, that table is used; D and trimming come from the DNA. The sample table lists 300,000 to 350,000 clones, approximately 85% of them with a count of one. The ten most abundant clones make up roughly 2.3% of the sample.

Enrolling through a virtual design, the prospective study's participants ranged in age from roughly 18 to 100 years and lived across 20 to 25 United States geographic areas. To assign participants to cohorts, the prospective study relied on clinical history that participants themselves reported in a screening survey and a study questionnaire. Recovered participants in ImmuneRACE Cohort 3 were defined as having two consecutive negative NP/OP PCR tests, clearance from a healthcare professional, or resolution of symptoms. Each participant in the prospective study had whole blood, serum and a nasopharyngeal or oropharyngeal swab collected by mobile phlebotomists. Prospective study participants could optionally give additional blood draws and questionnaires over a roughly 2-month period. Before DNA extraction, prospective study blood samples were shipped either frozen or at room temperature.

The sample was PBMCs or T cells enriched from blood (not recorded which). This TCR was sampled from a man younger than 45 who had recovered from COVID-19. The rearranged chain carries TRBV10-3 and TRBJ1-2; TRBD1 might be the D gene, on 5 matching bases. The DNA is TGTGCCAGTAAACAACAGGAGATCTATGGCTACACCTTC. This codes for CASKQQEIYGYTF.